These T cell receptor beta chains were read from a single sample in a study of cytomegalovirus exposure and HLA in healthy donors. Sequencing was performed with immunoSEQ multiplex PCR; in TCRdb, only in-frame clones are kept and a portion is missing. The table has fewer than 200,000 clones, 55% to 75% seen once; the top ten hold roughly 2.5%. Sequenced sample: PBMCs. Source of these receptors: a human donor in good health. Both conserved end residues are part of each CDR3. The D gene is left open where the match is weak. Expanded clones are given a class, and other clones once, few, many or no size at all.

TRBJ2-7,NA,TRBD1,TRBV29-1,CSVTGTGNEQYF,TGCAGCGTGACCGGGACAGGTAACGAGCAGTACTTC
TRBJ2-6,few,NA,TRBV5-1,CASTLTGIQDSGANVLTF,TGCGCCAGCACCCTAACAGGGATACAGGACTCTGGGGCCAACGTCCTGACTTTC
TRBJ1-2,NA,NA,TRBV4-1,CASSQGQTELYGYTF,TGCGCCAGCAGCCAAGGCCAGACAGAACTCTATGGCTACACCTTC
TRBJ1-4,NA,NA,TRBV5-8,CASSPSVATNEKLFF,TGTGCCAGCAGCCCGTCGGTTGCAACTAATGAAAAACTGTTTTTT
TRBJ2-5,NA,TRBD2,TRBV5-1,CASSLRITGGGQETQYF,TGCGCCAGCAGCTTGCGGATTACGGGGGGGGGCCAAGAGACCCAGTACTTC
TRBJ1-2,once,NA,TRBV15,CATSRPRGGSYGYTF,TGTGCCACCAGCAGGCCTCGGGGAGGAAGCTATGGCTACACCTTC
TRBJ2-5,NA,NA,TRBV30,CAWSVRGTQYF,TGTGCCTGGAGTGTAAGAGGGACCCAGTACTTC
TRBJ1-1,NA,TRBD1,TRBV15,CATSRDDREDTEAFF,TGTGCCACCAGCAGGGACGACAGGGAGGACACTGAAGCTTTCTTT
TRBJ1-6,NA,NA,TRBV7-8,CASSPYDNSPLHF,TGTGCCAGCAGCCCCTACGATAATTCACCCCTCCACTTT
TRBJ1-2,NA,NA,TRBV19,CASSASGYGYTF,TGTGCCAGTAGTGCCTCGGGCTATGGCTACACCTTC
TRBJ2-7,NA,NA,TRBV2,CASRDNSYEQYF,TGTGCCAGCCGGGACAACTCCTACGAGCAGTACTTC
TRBJ2-5,NA,TRBD2,TRBV5-4,CASSLAGLAEETQYF,TGTGCCAGCAGCTTGGCCGGACTAGCGGAAGAGACCCAGTACTTC
TRBJ2-5,NA,TRBD2,TRBV27,CASSSNRLAGEETQYF,TGTGCCAGCAGTTCAAACCGACTAGCGGGGGAAGAGACCCAGTACTTC
TRBJ2-7,NA,NA,TRBV25-1,CASSAAGTDYEQYF,TGTGCCAGCAGTGCAGCAGGGACTGACTACGAGCAGTACTTC
TRBJ2-1,few,TRBD1,TRBV10-1,CASQKGTGGNEQFF,TGCGCCAGCCAGAAGGGGACAGGGGGCAATGAGCAGTTCTTC
TRBJ1-5,few,NA,TRBV7-3,CASSLMRQKKPQHF,TGTGCCAGCAGCTTAATGAGGCAGAAGAAGCCCCAGCATTTT
TRBJ2-3,few,NA,TRBV9,CASSPSLDTQYF,TGTGCCAGCAGCCCCTCGTTAGATACGCAGTATTTT
TRBJ2-3,once,TRBD1,TRBV11-2,CASSLDRDRYTDTQYF,TGTGCCAGCAGCTTAGATAGGGACAGGTACACAGATACGCAGTATTTT
TRBJ2-1,NA,NA,TRBV27,CASSSKKQVNSYNEQFF,TGTGCCAGCAGTTCTAAGAAACAGGTGAACTCCTACAATGAGCAGTTCTTC
TRBJ1-6,NA,NA,TRBV9,CASSVVGGGDSPLHF,TGTGCCAGCAGCGTAGTGGGAGGGGGTGACTCACCCCTCCACTTT
TRBJ1-1,NA,NA,TRBV2,CASSGDGGNTEAFF,TGTGCCAGCAGTGGGGACGGGGGGAACACTGAAGCTTTCTTT
TRBJ2-1,NA,NA,TRBV2,CASSEETGNEQFF,TGTGCCAGCAGCGAAGAGACAGGCAATGAGCAGTTCTTC
TRBJ2-3,NA,NA,TRBV19,CASSMRETDTQYF,TGTGCCAGTAGTATGAGGGAGACAGATACGCAGTATTTT
TRBJ2-3,NA,TRBD2,TRBV29-1,CSVVRPGGDTQYF,TGCAGCGTTGTACGGCCCGGGGGGGATACGCAGTATTTT
TRBJ2-2,NA,TRBD2,TRBV7-3,CASSLNGGANTGELFF,TGTGCCAGCAGCTTAAATGGGGGGGCGAACACCGGGGAGCTGTTTTTT
TRBJ2-2,few,NA,TRBV19,CASRLGALAGELFF,TGTGCCAGTAGGTTGGGGGCGCTTGCAGGGGAGCTGTTTTTT
TRBJ2-7,NA,TRBD1,TRBV15,CATSPGLQGDYEQYF,TGTGCCACCAGCCCAGGGTTACAGGGGGACTACGAGCAGTACTTC
TRBJ2-7,NA,NA,TRBV7-8,CASSLLVRLASTYEQYF,TGTGCCAGCAGCTTACTGGTTCGCCTAGCGAGCACCTACGAGCAGTACTTC
TRBJ1-5,few,TRBD1,TRBV18,CASSPGRGPQPQHF,TGTGCCAGCTCACCAGGCAGGGGGCCTCAGCCCCAGCATTTT
TRBJ2-1,NA,TRBD2,TRBV7-6,CASSFRTSGGHEQFF,TGTGCCAGCAGCTTTAGGACTAGCGGGGGCCATGAGCAGTTCTTC
TRBJ2-7,NA,NA,TRBV11-2,CASSTGTITYEQYF,TGTGCCAGCAGCACAGGAACCATCACCTACGAGCAGTACTTC
TRBJ1-4,few,TRBD1,TRBV7-2,CASSLRQGANEKLFF,TGTGCCAGCAGCCTGCGACAGGGGGCTAATGAAAAACTGTTTTTT
TRBJ1-2,once,NA,TRBV6-6,CASSSGTTSLYGYTF,TGTGCCAGCAGTAGCGGGACAACTAGCCTCTATGGCTACACCTTC
TRBJ1-2,NA,NA,TRBV29-1,CSVVVGAENYGYTF,TGCAGCGTTGTCGTAGGGGCGGAGAACTATGGCTACACCTTC
TRBJ1-1,NA,NA,TRBV7-2,CASSSQSGTEAFF,TGTGCCAGCAGCTCACAATCAGGCACTGAAGCTTTCTTT
TRBJ1-1,few,NA,TRBV2,CASFMYTEAFF,TGTGCCAGCTTTATGTATACTGAAGCTTTCTTT
TRBJ2-1,once,NA,TRBV9,CASSVDPSNEQFF,TGTGCCAGCAGCGTAGATCCCTCCAATGAGCAGTTCTTC
TRBJ1-2,NA,NA,TRBV7-8,CASSLASPEGLYGYTF,TGTGCCAGCAGCTTAGCGAGCCCTGAGGGTTTATATGGCTACACCTTC
TRBJ2-6,NA,TRBD1,TRBV7-6,CASSYRGSGANVLTF,TGTGCCAGCAGCTACAGGGGATCTGGGGCCAACGTCCTGACTTTC
TRBJ2-1,NA,NA,TRBV7-9,CASRPGQYNEQFF,TGTGCCAGCAGACCGGGACAATACAATGAGCAGTTCTTC
TRBJ2-2,NA,TRBD2,TRBV4-2,CASSSVSGGASGELFF,TGTGCCAGCAGCTCAGTTAGCGGGGGGGCCTCCGGGGAGCTGTTTTTT
TRBJ2-1,NA,TRBD2,TRBV10-1,CASSESRGFAAGGNEQFF,TGCGCCAGCAGTGAGTCGAGGGGTTTCGCAGCGGGGGGAAATGAGCAGTTCTTC
TRBJ2-1,NA,NA,TRBV5-8,CASSLRRVIYNEQFF,TGTGCCAGCAGCTTGCGCAGGGTAATCTACAATGAGCAGTTCTTC
TRBJ2-1,NA,NA,TRBV6-5,CASSYARQSYNEQFF,TGTGCCAGCAGTTACGCCCGACAGTCCTACAATGAGCAGTTCTTC
TRBJ2-7,NA,NA,TRBV12-5,CASGLKPGDIYEQYF,TGTGCTAGTGGTCTCAAGCCGGGGGATATCTACGAGCAGTACTTC
TRBJ1-1,NA,TRBD1,TRBV20-1,CSASRQGEAFF,TGCAGTGCTAGCCGACAGGGGGAAGCTTTCTTT
TRBJ2-5,NA,TRBD2,TRBV4-1,CASSQGLRGGQETQYF,TGCGCCAGCAGCCAAGGTCTTCGGGGGGGCCAGGAGACCCAGTACTTC